Below, one T cell receptor beta chain is given with its context. Antigen specificity is unknown. There are 14 residues in the CDR3. The germline gives CDR1 GTSNPN, CDR2 SVGIG (reference sequence). The J segment lost 3 bases and the V segment lost 4 bases, leaving 4 bases of the junction unmatched. In the PCR, 60 Vbeta and 13 Jbeta primers were used. Clones were sequenced by immunoSEQ multiplex PCR, and TCRdb holds only the in-frame ones, with some missing. Among around 230,000 clones listed, approximately 84% were seen once. The sample comes from a study of cytomegalovirus exposure and HLA in healthy donors. General study findings and limits: A later analysis appeared to link common viral pathogens to several of the most significant clusters. The authors assumed roughly uniform sequencing depth across donors for presence/absence analyses.

The TCR comes from a girl aged 2 to 10 in good health and CMV-seronegative. The sample consisted of PBMCs. The V call is TRBV30, the J call TRBJ2-7; 12 positions match TRBD2. The CDR3 nucleotides read TGTGCCTGGACAAGACTAGCGGGGGACTACGAGCAGTACTTC. Amino acids: CAWTRLAGDYEQYF.